This T cell receptor beta chain was captured by sequencing in a study of breast tumors, draining lymph nodes, adjacent tissues. Breast cancer patients provided tissue from their axillary draining lymph nodes. CDR3 length: 19 amino acids. V lost 5 bases to trimming and J lost 3 bases, with 27 bases between them. The germline V gene encodes CDR1 SEHNR and CDR2 FQNEAQ (reference sequence). This clonotype was detected many times. Its target is not known. TCRdb independently ran MiXCR on the multiplex PCR reads; one entry per CDR3 protein. Found here are over 70,000 distinct CDR3 sequences, more than 25% of them singletons; the top ten hold 8.1%. Study-wide results and limits: The lymph node origin of tumor T cells was framed as consistent with a hypothesis, not demonstrated. The data were judged consistent with most tumor T cells coming from lymph node and expanding in tumor. Tumor and nontumor repertoires were significantly more similar in luminal-like than in basal-like breast cancer. Tumors had less TCR diversity than lymph nodes, more than nontumor tissue.

Material: axillary lymph node tissue. This TCR derives from a female donor with breast cancer. Some clones in this sample may be carry-over from other donors' samples. The V call is TRBV7-9, the J call TRBJ2-3; the D gene is possibly TRBD2 (6 bases). This CDR3 is CASSVKYSGPRRGTDTQYF. CDR3 nucleotide sequence: TGTGCCAGCAGCGTAAAGTATAGCGGTCCAAGACGGGGTACAGATACGCAGTATTTT.